The present TCR beta chain was sequenced within a study of beta chain features in type 1 diabetes. Reverse transcription of all isolated RNA meant that expressed TCRB transcripts were sequenced. Sequenced by immunoSEQ multiplex PCR; TCRdb stores in-frame clones only, minus some. The profile shows 95,000 to 150,000 clones, around 17% of them singletons. The CDR3 runs 17 residues. Per germline, CDR1 SGHRS and CDR2 YFSETQ. V lost 0 bases and J lost 4; bases outside the gene matches: 6. With regard to this clone: The antigen is not known.

Study findings and constraints: Among patients with Type 1 diabetes, TCRB CDR3s were moderately but significantly shorter in every one of the four CD4+ subsets.

The receptor was derived from a man aged 25-40 years with type 1 diabetes. The material sequenced was central memory CD4+ T cells from blood. This chain joins TRBV5-1 and TRBJ2-7; 14 positions match TRBD2. The chain's CDR3 is CASSLGGTSGGRYEQYF. Here the CDR3 DNA reads TGCGCCAGCAGCTTGGGAGGGACTAGCGGGGGTAGGTACGAGCAGTACTTC.